These 32 T cell receptor beta chains came from one sample sequenced in a study of spatial heterogeneity in lung cancer. Time point described: sample taken at primary tumor resection. Whole RNA from tumor, nontumor lung or frozen PBMC was sequenced unsorted. TCRdb fed the 5' RACE reads into MiXCR, producing one record per CDR3 protein. The table has 22,000 or so distinct CDR3 sequences, 4.6% seen once. The source was PBMCs, collected at surgery. The source is a male donor with early-stage non-small cell lung cancer.

The chain employs TRBV11-3 and TRBJ2-1; perhaps TRBD1 as D (5 bases). CDR3 size: 15 residues. CDR1 is SGHNT and CDR2 is YENEEA in the germline V gene. The V gene lost 0 bases and the J gene lost 5 bases, with 11 bases spanning the gap. The chain's CDR3 is CASSLEGGAHNEQFF. The CDR3 DNA is TGTGCCAGCAGCTTAGAGGGTGGGGCTCACAATGAGCAGTTCTTC.

This clonotype was counted many times. The chain carries TRBV18 and TRBJ2-7, with a weak D call TRBD2 (5 bases). CDR1 and CDR2 from the germline V gene are KGHSH and LQKENI. The CDR3 consists of 16 residues. Trimming shortened V by 0 bases and J by 5 bases, and 17 bases separated the two germline ends. DNA for the CDR3: TGTGCCAGCTCACCACCGGGGAGTAGGGAGATACACGAGCAGTACTTC. This encodes CASSPPGSREIHEQYF.

This clonotype has ten or more counts. The CDR3 DNA reads as TGCAGCGTTCGCCCGGGACAGGGATACGAGCAGTACTTC. It is translated as CSVRPGQGYEQYF. The chain couples TRBV29-1 to TRBJ2-7, with TRBD1 identical over 9 bases. The CDR3 contains 13 residues. With V trimmed by 5 bases and J by 4 bases, 6 bases remained unmatched. Looked up from germline, CDR1 is SQVTM and CDR2 is ANQGSEA.

This clonotype was observed many times. This chain joins TRBV6-5 and TRBJ2-5, with 13 nucleotides matching TRBD2. The ends lost 5 bases at V and 5 bases at J; junction bases unmatched: 11. Germline V lookup: CDR1 MNHEY, CDR2 SVGAGI. The CDR3 covers 17 residues. In DNA, the CDR3 is TGTGCCAGCAGTCCCTTCGGACTAGCGGGGGCCGCCGAGACCCAGTACTTC. Amino acid sequence: CASSPFGLAGAAETQYF.

This clonotype was found many times. This chain connects TRBV28 to TRBJ2-5; the D is unclear. The CDR3 is made up of 14 amino acids. V gave up 4 bases and J gave up 3 bases, with 12 bases separating them. In germline, CDR1 is MDHEN, CDR2 SYDVKM. CDR3 sequence reads: CASSSLGLEETQYF. Written as DNA, the CDR3 is TGTGCCAGCAGTTCTCTGGGATTGGAAGAGACCCAGTACTTC.

This clonotype was seen ten or more times. The chain employs TRBV4-1 and TRBJ2-7, with D tentatively TRBD2 (5 bases). Trimming stripped 5 bases from V and 0 bases from J, with 14 bases between. The CDR3 extends over 15 amino acids. Germline V gene lookup returns CDR1 MGHRA and CDR2 YSYEKL. Here the CDR3 reads CASSALGRSSYEQYF. CDR3 DNA: TGCGCCAGCAGCGCGTTGGGGAGAAGCTCCTACGAGCAGTACTTC.

This clonotype was seen ten or more times. This chain links TRBV2 with TRBJ2-7; tentative D call: TRBD1 (6 bases). The CDR3 length is 12 residues. Trimming cost V 7 bases and J 3 bases, with 10 bases left between them. Germline assignment: CDR1 SNHLY and CDR2 FYNNEI. The CDR3 nucleotides are TGTGCCAGCAATGGACAGATCTACGAGCAGTACTTC. Protein: CASNGQIYEQYF.

This clonotype showed up many times. The gene calls are TRBV7-9 and TRBJ1-2; 7 bases align to TRBD1. The CDR3 has 15 amino acids. Germline V gene lookup returns CDR1 SEHNR and CDR2 FQNEAQ (reference sequence). The ends lost 2 bases at V and 7 bases at J; junction bases unmatched: 10. This CDR3 is CASSLTGQLVSGYTF. CDR3 nucleotides: TGTGCCAGCAGCTTAACGGGACAGTTGGTTTCTGGCTACACCTTC.

V gene TRBV6-5 combines with J gene TRBJ2-3; 7 nucleotides align to TRBD2. Germline CDR1 is MNHEY and CDR2 is SVGAGI. The CDR3 loop spans 20 amino acids. V trimming: 7 bases; J trimming: 0 bases; junction bases outside the gene matches: 22. For the CDR3, the DNA is TGTGCCAGCAATCCCCTTGGGCGAGGCGGGAGATTCCTCAGCACAGATACGCAGTATTTT. Translation gives CASNPLGRGGRFLSTDTQYF.

This clonotype showed up many times. This chain joins TRBV5-1 and TRBJ2-2; D ambiguous. Trimming stripped 6 bases from V and 0 bases from J, with 6 bases between. Germline assignment: CDR1 SGHRS and CDR2 YFSETQ. The CDR3 has 13 amino acids. CDR3 sequence: CASTPSNTGELFF. CDR3 in DNA: TGCGCCAGCACCCCGTCGAACACCGGGGAGCTGTTTTTT.

This clonotype was detected many times. This chain uses TRBV10-3 with TRBJ2-7, with a weak D call TRBD1 (6 bases). This CDR3 is built from 17 residues. Germline CDR1 reads ENHRY; CDR2 reads SYGVKD. The V gene lost 6 bases and the J gene lost 2 bases, with 23 bases spanning the gap. In nucleotides, the CDR3 is TGTGCCATCAGGGACCCCACAGGGATCGAGAAACCCTACGAGCAGTACTTC. Translation: CAIRDPTGIEKPYEQYF.

Concerning this clonotype: The junction shows a germline mismatch at one end, possibly a read error. The rearrangement links TRBV7-9 to TRBJ1-4; D unclear. The germline CDR1 and CDR2 sequences are SEHNR and FQNEAQ (reference sequence). The CDR3 contains 13 residues. This CDR3 is CVSSLLGLEKLFF. The CDR3 DNA is TGTGTCAGCAGCTTACTCGGCCTTGAAAAACTGTTTTTT.

This clonotype appeared many times. The genes are TRBV24-1 and TRBJ2-5; TRBD1 agrees at 9 bases. CDR1 and CDR2 from the germline V gene are KGHDR and SFDVKD. This CDR3 comprises 15 residues. J lost 5 bases, V lost 4 bases, and 7 bases had no gene match. The CDR3 DNA reads TGTGCCACCAGTGACCCGACAGGGGGAGGGGAGACCCAGTACTTC. The encoded protein is CATSDPTGGGETQYF.

This clonotype was seen a few times. V usage is TRBV14 and J usage is TRBJ1-2; 9 bases line up with TRBD1. Germline assignment: CDR1 SGHDN and CDR2 FVKESK. CDR3 size: 15 residues. The V segment lost 2 bases and the J segment 8 bases; nucleotides outside the gene matches: 9. In nucleotides, the CDR3 is TGTGCCAGCAGCCAATTGGACAGGGGAAGTAACGGCTACACCTTC. Translation gives CASSQLDRGSNGYTF. Looking up the rest from reference TRBV14 and TRBJ1-2 gives the full variable domain: EAGVTQFPSHSVIEKGQTVTLRCDPISGHDNLYWYRRVMGKEIKFLLHFVKESKQDESGMPNNRFLAERTGGTYSTLKVQPAELEDSGVYFCASSQLDRGSNGYTFGSGTRLTVV.

This clonotype was found many times. The genes are TRBV7-6 and TRBJ2-7; unclear D gene. The V gene lost 1 base and the J gene lost 4 bases, with 11 bases spanning the gap. CDR1 and CDR2 from the germline V gene are SGHVS and FNYEAQ. This CDR3 region has 14 residues. The DNA for the CDR3 is TGTGCCAGCAGCTTAGAGCTCAGACCTTACGAGCAGTACTTC. It codes for CASSLELRPYEQYF.

This clonotype was recorded many times. The V and J genes are TRBV27 and TRBJ2-3; D remains ambiguous. Per the germline V gene, CDR1 is MNHEY and CDR2 is SMNVEV (reference sequence). V was trimmed by 4 bases and J by 3 bases, leaving 11 bases between them. The CDR3 loop spans 14 amino acids. In nucleotides, the CDR3 is TGTGCCAGCAGTTCCCAAGGGCTGACAGATACGCAGTATTTT. This encodes CASSSQGLTDTQYF.

This clonotype was counted ten times or more. The chain recombines TRBV5-1 with TRBJ2-1; a weak D match, TRBD2 (5 bases). The CDR3 has 15 amino acids. The germline V gene encodes CDR1 SGHRS and CDR2 YFSETQ. Trimming left V 5 bases short and J 7 bases short, with 19 bases between. The CDR3 reads CASSVNSPPGNEQFF. Written as DNA, the CDR3 is TGCGCCAGCAGTGTCAACTCCCCCCCGGGAAATGAGCAGTTCTTC.

This clonotype showed up many times. This rearrangement joins TRBV28 to TRBJ2-7, with D perhaps given as TRBD1 or TRBD2 (5 bases each). The CDR3 loop spans 18 amino acids. V lost 6 bases and J 4 bases, leaving 28 bases between the germline ends. From germline, CDR1 is MDHEN and CDR2 SYDVKM. In DNA form, the CDR3 reads TGTGCCAGCAGCTACCCGATCGGGGCGCTCAAAGGTCTGTACGAGCAGTACTTC. Translating it yields CASSYPIGALKGLYEQYF.

In this sample, this clonotype turned up many times. The chain uses TRBV7-9 and TRBJ2-2, with 9 bases fitting TRBD1. CDR3 size: 15 residues. J gave up 3 bases and V 5 bases, and 4 bases lay outside the gene matches. Per the germline V gene, CDR1 is SEHNR and CDR2 is FQNEAQ (reference sequence). DNA for the CDR3: TGTGCCAGCAGCCGGGGACAGGGCTACACCGGGGAGCTGTTTTTT. The encoded protein is CASSRGQGYTGELFF. The full variable domain, with the rest looked up from reference TRBV7-9 and TRBJ2-2, is DTGVSQNPRHKITKRGQNVTFRCDPISEHNRLYWYRQTLGQGPEFLTYFQNEAQLEKSRLLSDRFSAERPKGSFSTLEIQRTEQGDSAMYLCASSRGQGYTGELFFGEGSRLTVL.

This clonotype was counted only a few times. This chain links TRBV5-1 with TRBJ1-6; 10 nucleotides align to TRBD1. The ends lost 4 bases at V and 7 bases at J; junction bases unmatched: 8. The germline V gene has CDR1 SGHRS and CDR2 YFSETQ. The CDR3 is 16 residues long. CDR3 sequence reads: CASSLGRGQGNSPLHF. The CDR3 coding sequence is TGCGCCAGCAGCCTGGGGCGGGGACAGGGGAATTCACCCCTCCACTTT.

This clonotype occurred a few times. The chain carries TRBV12-3 or TRBV12-4 and TRBJ2-5, with 8 positions matching TRBD2. The junction had 13 bases not matched to a gene; V was cut back by 5 bases and J by 5 bases. The length of the CDR3 is 16 residues. The CDR3 region has the DNA TGTGCCAGCAGTCCTCCGGGGGGACTAGTGGCGGAGACCCAGTACTTC. This encodes CASSPPGGLVAETQYF.

This clonotype was seen many times. The chain recombines TRBV5-6 with TRBJ1-6, with D possibly being TRBD1 (5 bases). The CDR3 sequence is 16 residues long. Deletions cut 6 bases from V and 0 bases from J, with 13 bases between. Per germline, CDR1 SGHDT and CDR2 YYEEEE. The DNA for the CDR3 is TGTGCCAGCACCCCCGGGGCGAGCTCCTATAATTCACCCCTCCACTTT. Protein sequence: CASTPGASSYNSPLHF.

This clonotype came up many times. This chain connects TRBV10-3 to TRBJ2-7, with 10 bases aligning to TRBD2. The germline V gene has CDR1 ENHRY and CDR2 SYGVKD. This CDR3 contains 15 residues. The V segment lost 6 bases and the J segment 0 bases; nucleotides outside the gene matches: 5. For the CDR3, the DNA is TGTGCCATCAGGGAAGGACTAGCGGTCTCCTACGAGCAGTACTTC. Amino acids: CAIREGLAVSYEQYF.

There are many counts of this clonotype. CDR3 nucleotides: TGCAGCGTTGACTTCGGGAGCTCCTACAATGAGCAGTTCTTC. This gives the protein CSVDFGSSYNEQFF. V and J are TRBV29-1 and TRBJ2-1, with a possible D match to TRBD2 (6 bases). CDR1 SQVTM and CDR2 ANQGSEA come from the germline V gene. Trimming took off 3 bases at V and 0 bases at J, with 9 bases between the two ends. This CDR3 spans 14 amino acids.

The table lists this clonotype with many counts. This chain links TRBV19 with TRBJ1-4; no clear D. Trimming cost V 3 bases and J 4 bases, with 9 bases left between them. The V gene's germline CDR1 is LNHDA and CDR2 SQIVND (reference sequence). This CDR3 is built from 14 residues. The CDR3 loop reads CASSIPRSNEKLFF. CDR3 coding DNA: TGTGCCAGTAGTATTCCACGGAGTAATGAAAAACTGTTTTTT.

This clonotype showed up many times. The rearrangement links TRBV11-1 to TRBJ2-2, with D possibly being TRBD1 (6 bases). V gave up 6 bases and J gave up 6 bases, with 14 bases separating them. The CDR3 extends over 14 amino acids. Per the germline V gene, CDR1 is SGHAT and CDR2 is FQDESV (reference sequence). In DNA form, the CDR3 reads TGTGCCAGCAGTTTCTACAGGGTGGCCGGGGAGCTGTTTTTT. This codes for CASSFYRVAGELFF.

This clonotype occurred many times. The chain recombines TRBV7-9 with TRBJ1-4, with 7 bases lining up with TRBD1. CDR3 length: 15 amino acids. V was pared by 4 bases and J by 6 bases, with 8 bases of the junction left unmatched. Germline loops: CDR1 SEHNR, CDR2 FQNEAQ (reference sequence). The CDR3, as DNA: TGTGCCAGCAGCTCACAGACAGGGAACGATGAAAAACTGTTTTTT. Residues: CASSSQTGNDEKLFF.

This clonotype was counted many times. The chain combines TRBV18 with TRBJ1-1; maybe TRBD1 (5 bases). Trimming took off 5 bases at V and 1 base at J, with 8 bases between the two ends. CDR1 KGHSH and CDR2 LQKENI come from the germline V gene. CDR3 length: 13 amino acids. In DNA, the CDR3 is TGTGCCAGCTCAAGTGGGGGGAACACTGAAGCTTTCTTT. Its protein is CASSSGGNTEAFF.

This clonotype was detected ten times or more. The chain's CDR3 is CATGRGGQDTQYF. The CDR3 DNA reads TGTGCCACCGGGAGGGGGGGCCAAGATACGCAGTATTTT. V usage is TRBV7-8 and J usage is TRBJ2-3; 8 bases match TRBD2. V shed 10 bases and J 5 bases; nucleotides not matched to a gene: 8. The germline V gene has CDR1 SGHVS and CDR2 FQNEAQ. The CDR3 is 13 amino acids.

This clonotype was seen ten or more times. CDR3 protein: CASRTGGSYEQYF. The CDR3 DNA reads as TGTGCCAGTAGAACCGGGGGCTCCTACGAGCAGTACTTC. The rearrangement joins TRBV7-8 to TRBJ2-7, with a weak D call TRBD2 (6 bases). V lost 9 bases, J lost 0 bases, and 12 bases lay in between. Looked up from germline, CDR1 is SGHVS and CDR2 is FQNEAQ. CDR3 length: 13 residues.

This clonotype was counted at least ten times. V gene TRBV10-3 combines with J gene TRBJ2-7, with TRBD1 identical over 9 bases. Germline V CDR1 and CDR2: ENHRY, SYGVKD. The J segment lost 3 bases and the V segment lost 10 bases, leaving 10 bases of the junction unmatched. The CDR3 is 14 amino acids. CDR3: CATDPGQGFYEQYF. In DNA, the CDR3 is TGTGCCACCGACCCGGGACAGGGATTCTACGAGCAGTACTTC.

This clonotype was counted many times. The genes are TRBV27 and TRBJ2-7, with 9 bases fitting TRBD1. The germline V gene encodes CDR1 MNHEY and CDR2 SMNVEV (reference sequence). The CDR3 extends over 14 amino acids. J was trimmed by 3 bases and V by 4 bases; bases with no gene match: 4. Written as DNA, the CDR3 is TGTGCCAGCAGTTCCCGGACAGGGGTCTACGAGCAGTACTTC. It codes for CASSSRTGVYEQYF.